The T cell receptor (beta chain) described here comes from a study of PD-L1 blockade in urothelial cancer. Repertoires were generated with immunoSEQ multiplex PCR, while TCRdb's copy carries only in-frame clones and drops some. The repertoire consists of around 87,000 clones, with roughly 83% occurring once and the leading ten covering around 7.7%. The CDR3 extends over 17 amino acids. Germline lookup yields CDR1 LNHDA and CDR2 SQIVND (reference sequence). Trimming cost V 1 base and J 1 base; bases outside gene matches: 5. Regarding time point: peripheral blood 6 weeks after treatment start. The source material was PBMCs, sampled around atezolizumab (anti-PD-L1) treatment. The chain links TRBV19 to TRBJ2-2, with TRBD1 matching over 8 bases. This sequence was found in an older man with urothelial cancer. CDR3 in DNA: TGTGCCAGTAGTATAGGGGCCGGGACAGGGAACACCGGGGAGCTGTTTTTT. Translation gives CASSIGAGTGNTGELFF. Full variable domain (outside the CDR3, taken from reference TRBV19 and TRBJ2-2): DGGITQSPKYLFRKEGQNVTLSCEQNLNHDAMYWYRQDPGQGLRLIYYSQIVNDFQKGDIAEGYSVSREKKESFPLTVTSAQKNPTAFYLCASSIGAGTGNTGELFFGEGSRLTVL.